The 29 T cell receptor beta chains below all came from one sample that was sequenced in a study of T-cell memory formation after mild COVID-19. TCRdb called the 5' RACE reads again in MiXCR, with one record for every CDR3 protein. Among roughly 280,000 distinct CDR3 sequences, 8.2% were seen once, and the ten largest hold 20% to 25%. The sample comprised PBMCs or a T cell subset sorted from them (not recorded which). The receptors stem from a man aged 18 to 29 who had mild COVID-19 (a few samples of this study predate the infection). Cell type and time point are not known.

This clonotype was found a few times. This chain joins TRBV11-1 and TRBJ2-1, with D possibly TRBD1 on 6 matching bases. This CDR3 comprises 18 residues. V was shortened by 5 bases and J by 6 bases, with 26 bases between the two germline ends. Germline CDR1 is SGHAT and CDR2 is FQDESV (reference sequence). CDR3 residues: CASSDATATGIPINEQFF. The CDR3 nucleotides read TGTGCCAGCAGCGACGCCACCGCAACAGGGATCCCCATCAATGAGCAGTTCTTC.

This clonotype was counted at least ten times. CDR3 sequence: CASSSRGQPQHF. The CDR3 nucleotides read TGTGCCAGCAGTTCCAGGGGTCAGCCCCAGCATTTT. The genes are TRBV6-5 and TRBJ1-5; perhaps TRBD1 as D (6 bases). The CDR3 is 12 amino acids. Germline V gene lookup returns CDR1 MNHEY and CDR2 SVGAGI. The V end was cut by 4 bases, the J end by 6 bases, with 7 bases between.

This clonotype was observed many times. The V gene is TRBV20-1, the J gene TRBJ2-3, with unresolved D. Trimming removed 2 bases at V and 9 bases at J, with 24 bases between. The CDR3 has 16 amino acids. Per germline, CDR1 DFQATT and CDR2 SNEGSKA (reference sequence). CDR3: CSARSIHRVVEETQYF. The CDR3 nucleotides read TGCAGTGCTAGATCCATACACCGGGTAGTTGAAGAAACGCAGTATTTT.

The rearrangement links TRBV6-2 or TRBV6-3 to TRBJ2-1, with D hard to call. Germline CDR1 is MNHEY and CDR2 is SVGEGT. The CDR3 spans 13 residues. The V end was cut by 7 bases, the J end by 7 bases, with 14 bases between. The CDR3 region is CASTPYPENEQFF. In DNA form, the CDR3 reads TGTGCCAGCACCCCATATCCCGAGAATGAGCAGTTCTTC.

This chain connects TRBV7-3 to TRBJ1-1; 7 bases are shared with TRBD1. The J segment lost 6 bases and the V segment lost 5 bases, leaving 9 bases of the junction unmatched. Germline V gene data show CDR1 as SGHTA and CDR2 as FQGTGA. The CDR3 totals 14 residues. The CDR3 sequence: CASSATPQGAEAFF. CDR3 DNA sequence: TGTGCCAGCAGCGCTACACCGCAGGGGGCTGAAGCTTTCTTT.

CDR3: CASSGGATGELFF. The CDR3 DNA reads TGTGCCAGTAGCGGGGGGGCCACCGGGGAGCTGTTTTTT. The chain is built from TRBV19 and TRBJ2-2; 8 nucleotides align to TRBD2. CDR3 length: 13 residues. J gave up 4 bases and V 6 bases, and 1 base lay outside the gene matches. Germline V gene sequence: CDR1 LNHDA, CDR2 SQIVND (reference sequence).

The V gene is TRBV7-6, the J gene TRBJ2-2; 8 nucleotides align to TRBD1. The germline V gene encodes CDR1 SGHVS and CDR2 FNYEAQ. V shed 1 base, J shed 4 bases, and the junction held 5 bases outside the gene matches. The CDR3 totals 16 residues. CDR3 sequence (DNA): TGTGCCAGCAGCTTAGACCCAACAGGGGGCACCGGGGAGCTGTTTTTT. It translates to CASSLDPTGGTGELFF.

Points on this clonotype: This may arise from a read error, as a much more abundant clone is one base away. The chain is built from TRBV27 and TRBJ2-2; 13 bases agree with TRBD2. Germline trimming cut 7 bases from V and 3 bases from J; bases unmatched to any gene: 8. The CDR3 runs to 17 residues. The germline V gene has CDR1 MNHEY and CDR2 SMNVEV (reference sequence). CDR3 in DNA: TGTGCCAGCACCTTACTAGCGGGGGGGCTGTACACCGGGGAGCTGTTTTTT. The encoded protein is CASTLLAGGLYTGELFF.

The chain combines TRBV5-6 with TRBJ2-4; D is perhaps TRBD1 or TRBD2 (5 bases each). Looked up from germline, CDR1 is SGHDT and CDR2 is YYEEEE. V shed 0 bases and J shed 0 bases, with 16 bases lying between them. This CDR3 spans 18 amino acids. CDR3 DNA sequence: TGTGCCAGCAGCTTGGCCCTACTCGGGACGATAGCCAAAAACATTCAGTACTTC. Residues: CASSLALLGTIAKNIQYF.

This clonotype was seen ten or more times. The J gene is TRBJ1-6, the V gene TRBV7-2, with no clear D. V lost 6 bases and J lost 9, with 6 bases in between. The CDR3 runs to 11 residues. The germline gives CDR1 SGHTA, CDR2 FQGNSA. CDR3 DNA: TGTGCCAGCAGGGCTCTTTCACCCCTCCACTTT. The encoded protein is CASRALSPLHF.

This clonotype was detected only a few times. The chain employs TRBV10-3 and TRBJ1-1; tentatively, D is TRBD1 (5 bases). CDR3 size: 13 residues. The germline V and J ends were trimmed by 8 bases and 2 bases, with 12 bases remaining between them. Germline CDR1 reads ENHRY; CDR2 reads SYGVKD. The CDR3 DNA is TGTGCCATCGTTGGGGGTCAAAACACTGAAGCTTTCTTT. Residues: CAIVGGQNTEAFF.

This clonotype occurred a few times. The chain has TRBV28 and TRBJ1-1; possibly TRBD1 for D (5 bases). The germline gives CDR1 MDHEN, CDR2 SYDVKM. The CDR3 covers 14 residues. V dropped 7 bases and J dropped 0 bases, with 12 bases sitting between them. In nucleotides, the CDR3 is TGTGCCAGCACTACCGGGACGGTGAACACTGAAGCTTTCTTT. Translated: CASTTGTVNTEAFF.

This rearrangement joins TRBV5-1 to TRBJ1-4, with D possibly being TRBD1 (5 bases). V was clipped by 5 bases and J by 0 bases, with 11 bases between them. Germline CDR1 reads SGHRS; CDR2 reads YFSETQ. CDR3 length equals 15 residues. For the CDR3, the DNA is TGCGCCAGCAGTGTGACAGATGCAACTAATGAAAAACTGTTTTTT. It is translated as CASSVTDATNEKLFF.

The chain joins TRBV7-2 to TRBJ1-1; a possible D gene is TRBD1 (6 bases). V was clipped by 5 bases and J by 5 bases, with 15 bases between them. The length of the CDR3 is 14 residues. In germline, CDR1 is SGHTA, CDR2 FQGNSA. Written as DNA, the CDR3 is TGTGCCAGCAGCCCGTGGGGGGCGGGGACTGAAGCTTTCTTT. This gives the protein CASSPWGAGTEAFF.

This chain uses TRBV10-3 with TRBJ1-3; 9 bases fit TRBD1. CDR1 is ENHRY and CDR2 is SYGVKD in the germline V gene. Losses at the gene ends were 6 bases for V and 2 bases for J; bases not matched to a gene: 5. The CDR3 covers 15 residues. The CDR3 reads CAIRWTGEAGNTIYF. The CDR3 nucleotides are TGTGCCATCAGATGGACAGGGGAGGCTGGAAACACCATATATTTT.

The rearrangement links TRBV7-9 to TRBJ2-5, with D maybe TRBD1 (6 bases). This CDR3 is built from 14 residues. Trimming cost V 3 bases and J 2 bases, with 10 bases left between them. The germline CDR1 and CDR2 sequences are SEHNR and FQNEAQ (reference sequence). The CDR3 nucleotides are TGTGCCAGCAGCTTCTTACAGGGACAAGAGACCCAGTACTTC. Translated: CASSFLQGQETQYF.

This chain links TRBV7-9 with TRBJ2-7, with no clear D. This CDR3 comprises 13 residues. The germline V gene has CDR1 SEHNR and CDR2 FQNEAQ (reference sequence). Trimming shortened V by 4 bases and J by 0 bases, and 7 bases separated the two germline ends. CDR3 residues: CASSSDNSYEQYV. The CDR3 coding sequence is TGTGCCAGCAGCTCAGACAACTCCTACGAGCAGTACGTC.

This clonotype was counted only a few times. The V call is TRBV6-5, the J call TRBJ2-5; 8 positions match TRBD1. The V segment lost 7 bases and the J segment 1 base; nucleotides outside the gene matches: 5. This CDR3 has 14 residues. Germline V gene data show CDR1 as MNHEY and CDR2 as SVGAGI. The CDR3 DNA follows: TGTGCCAGCACGGACAGGGCGGTCCAAGAGACCCAGTACTTC. It encodes CASTDRAVQETQYF.

The chain links TRBV4-3 to TRBJ1-1, with TRBD1 matching over 7 bases. Germline CDR1 reads LGHNA; CDR2 reads YSLEER. This CDR3 is 20 amino acids long. J was trimmed by 1 base and V by 2 bases; bases with no gene match: 19. The CDR3 sequence is CASSQSSGTASWRSNTEAFF. CDR3 nucleotide sequence: TGCGCCAGCAGCCAAAGTTCCGGGACAGCGTCCTGGCGATCGAACACTGAAGCTTTCTTT.

V gene TRBV20-1 combines with J gene TRBJ1-4, with TRBD1 as a possible D gene (5 bases). The V gene's germline CDR1 is DFQATT and CDR2 SNEGSKA (reference sequence). V lost 5 bases, J lost 8 bases, and 15 bases lay in between. The CDR3 length is 13 residues. This CDR3 reads CSAETGTGEKLFF. The CDR3 bases are TGCAGTGCTGAAACAGGCACGGGCGAAAAACTGTTTTTT.

CDR3 nucleotide sequence: TGTGCCACCAGCAGAGGGACTAGCGGGGGGGCCCCAGATACGCAGTATTTT. Its protein is CATSRGTSGGAPDTQYF. V is TRBV15 and J is TRBJ2-3; 15 bases map to TRBD2. V lost 1 base to trimming and J lost 4 bases; unmatched junction nucleotides: 3. CDR3 length: 17 amino acids. Germline V gene lookup returns CDR1 LNHNV and CDR2 YYDKDF (reference sequence).

A few counts support this clonotype. The chain uses TRBV7-2 and TRBJ1-6; TRBD1 might be the D (6 bases). CDR1 is SGHTA, CDR2 FQGNSA, per germline. Trimming stripped 4 bases from V and 7 bases from J, with 20 bases between. CDR3 length equals 17 residues. For the CDR3, the DNA is TGTGCCAGCAGCTCGAGCGGGGGCGTCCTCCGGAATTCACCCCTCCACTTT. This encodes CASSSSGGVLRNSPLHF.

This chain joins TRBV6-2 or TRBV6-3 and TRBJ2-7; the match to TRBD2 covers 7 bases. Germline lookup yields CDR1 MNHEY and CDR2 SVGEGT. The CDR3 is 17 residues long. Losses at the gene ends were 6 bases for V and 1 base for J; bases not matched to a gene: 15. CDR3 in DNA: TGTGCCAGCAGCCCCCAGATTTGGGAGGGCCCGTCCTACGAGCAGTACTTC. This gives the protein CASSPQIWEGPSYEQYF.

The gene calls are TRBV27 and TRBJ2-5; D is perhaps TRBD2 (6 bases). The ends were cut back, 3 bases at V and 5 bases at J, with 10 bases in the middle. The CDR3 consists of 13 residues. The V gene's germline CDR1 is MNHEY and CDR2 SMNVEV (reference sequence). The chain's CDR3 is CASSFGAGETQYF. The CDR3 DNA reads TGTGCCAGCAGTTTCGGGGCGGGGGAGACCCAGTACTTC.

At least ten counts were recorded for this clonotype. The J gene is TRBJ2-1, the V gene TRBV24-1; tentative D call: TRBD2 (6 bases). CDR1 KGHDR and CDR2 SFDVKD come from the germline V gene. The CDR3 consists of 16 residues. Trimming cost V 0 bases and J 0 bases, with 8 bases left between them. CDR3 sequence: CATSDLGGNSYNEQFF. The CDR3 bases are TGTGCCACCAGTGATTTGGGGGGGAACTCCTACAATGAGCAGTTCTTC.

V usage is TRBV5-6 and J usage is TRBJ1-2; D gene unclear. V was shortened by 0 bases and J by 8 bases, with 11 bases between the two germline ends. This CDR3 region has 13 residues. Germline CDR1 and CDR2: SGHDT and YYEEEE. The chain's CDR3 is CASSLGGTTGYTF. Written as DNA, the CDR3 is TGTGCCAGCAGCTTGGGGGGAACGACGGGCTACACCTTC.

For the CDR3, the DNA is TGCGCCAGCAGTCTCCGGTTGACCGCCTATAATTCACCCCTCCACTTT. Translation gives CASSLRLTAYNSPLHF. The chain has TRBV23-1 and TRBJ1-6; D gene uncertain. TRBV23-1 is recorded as an ORF, its role being uncertain. Trimming pared 4 bases from V and 2 bases from J, leaving 12 bases between. This CDR3 has 16 amino acids.

This clonotype showed up just a few times. J is TRBJ2-1 and V is TRBV7-2; D gene ambiguous. V was clipped by 5 bases and J by 2 bases, with 16 bases between them. The CDR3 length is 16 residues. CDR1 is SGHTA, CDR2 FQGNSA, per germline. CDR3 amino acids: CASSPQVGIPYNEQFF. CDR3 bases: TGTGCCAGCAGCCCGCAAGTGGGTATCCCCTACAATGAGCAGTTCTTC.

This clonotype was recorded at least ten times. This sequence joins TRBV11-3 and TRBJ2-1, with 8 bases aligning to TRBD2. The germline CDR1 and CDR2 sequences are SGHNT and YENEEA. The V gene end was trimmed by 5 bases and the J gene end by 8 bases; junction bases not matched to a gene: 2. The CDR3 totals 12 residues. The CDR3 sequence is CASSRGGDEQFF. The CDR3 region has the DNA TGTGCCAGCAGCCGGGGGGGCGATGAGCAGTTCTTC.